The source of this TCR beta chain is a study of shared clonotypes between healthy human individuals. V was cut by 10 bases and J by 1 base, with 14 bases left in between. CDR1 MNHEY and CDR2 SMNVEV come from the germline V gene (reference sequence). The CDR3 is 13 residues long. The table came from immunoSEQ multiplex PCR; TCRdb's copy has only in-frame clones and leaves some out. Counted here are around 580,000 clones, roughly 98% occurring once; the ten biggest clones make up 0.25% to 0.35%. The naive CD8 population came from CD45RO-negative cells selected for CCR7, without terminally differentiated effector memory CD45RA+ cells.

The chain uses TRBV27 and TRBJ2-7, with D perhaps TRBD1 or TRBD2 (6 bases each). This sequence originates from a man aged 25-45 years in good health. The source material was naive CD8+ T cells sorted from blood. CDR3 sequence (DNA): TGTGCCACAGGGGCGGGGTTATCCTACGAGCAGTACTTC. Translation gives CATGAGLSYEQYF.